These T cell receptor beta chains were read from a single sample in a study of T cell clonotyping in hematopoietic cell transplantation. The protocol was immunoSEQ multiplex PCR, while the TCRdb copy is restricted to in-frame clones and leaves out a portion. The sample lists about 15,000 clones, over 75% occurring once. The sequencing input was peripheral blood mononuclear cells. All receptors derive from a middle-aged woman in good health. Some clones in this sample may be carry-over from other donors' samples. The CDR3 runs from the conserved cysteine through the conserved F or W. The D gene is left open where the match is weak. Not all rows give a size; the values are once, few, many and, for expanded clones, a class.

abundance: -; j_gene: TRBJ2-7; len: 12; v_gene: TRBV7-2; d_gene: -; CDR3aa: CASSLDYYEQYF; CDR3nt: TGTGCCAGCAGTCTTGATTACTACGAGCAGTACTTC
abundance: -; j_gene: TRBJ2-2; len: 15; v_gene: TRBV30; d_gene: TRBD2; CDR3aa: CAWSPGLAGGRELFF; CDR3nt: TGTGCCTGGAGTCCGGGACTAGCGGGAGGACGGGAGCTGTTTTTT
abundance: -; j_gene: TRBJ2-1; len: 12; v_gene: TRBV10-3; d_gene: TRBD2; CDR3aa: CAISSSGNEQFF; CDR3nt: TGTGCCATCAGTTCTAGCGGGAATGAGCAGTTCTTC
abundance: -; j_gene: TRBJ2-3; len: 17; v_gene: TRBV7-3; d_gene: TRBD2; CDR3aa: CASSLTGASGYTDTQYF; CDR3nt: TGTGCCAGCAGCTTAACCGGGGCTAGCGGTTACACAGATACGCAGTATTTT
abundance: -; j_gene: TRBJ1-1; len: 14; v_gene: TRBV14; d_gene: -; CDR3aa: CASSKLGGDRAAFF; CDR3nt: TGTGCCAGCTCAAAATTAGGCGGGGACCGGGCAGCTTTCTTT
abundance: -; j_gene: TRBJ1-1; len: 13; v_gene: TRBV5-1; d_gene: -; CDR3aa: CASSLGRYTEAFF; CDR3nt: TGCGCCAGCAGCTTGGGTAGATACACTGAAGCTTTCTTT
abundance: once; j_gene: TRBJ2-7; len: 13; v_gene: TRBV7-7; d_gene: -; CDR3aa: CASSLGGRSEQYF; CDR3nt: TGTGCCAGCAGCCTCGGAGGGCGATCCGAGCAGTACTTC
abundance: -; j_gene: TRBJ2-5; len: 13; v_gene: TRBV5-1; d_gene: -; CDR3aa: CASRGSGGETQYF; CDR3nt: TGCGCCAGCCGGGGGTCGGGGGGCGAGACCCAGTACTTC
abundance: -; j_gene: TRBJ1-3; len: 14; v_gene: TRBV30; d_gene: -; CDR3aa: CASQAGNSGNTIYF; CDR3nt: TGTGCCTCCCAGGCGGGTAACTCTGGAAACACCATATATTTT
abundance: once; j_gene: TRBJ2-3; len: 14; v_gene: TRBV7-2; d_gene: -; CDR3aa: CASSFRWSTDTQYF; CDR3nt: TGTGCCAGCAGCTTTCGGTGGAGCACAGATACGCAGTATTTT
abundance: -; j_gene: TRBJ2-3; len: 14; v_gene: TRBV11-3; d_gene: -; CDR3aa: CASSLGDHTDTQYF; CDR3nt: TGTGCCAGCAGCTTGGGGGACCACACAGATACGCAGTATTTT
abundance: few; j_gene: TRBJ2-2; len: 18; v_gene: TRBV11-2; d_gene: TRBD1; CDR3aa: CASSLEFDRGGNTGELFF; CDR3nt: TGTGCCAGCAGCTTAGAGTTCGACAGGGGAGGGAACACCGGGGAGCTGTTTTTT
abundance: once; j_gene: TRBJ1-1; len: 14; v_gene: TRBV4-1; d_gene: -; CDR3aa: CASSQEAGSPEAFF; CDR3nt: TGCGCCAGCAGCCAAGAAGCCGGGAGCCCTGAAGCTTTCTTT
abundance: -; j_gene: TRBJ2-7; len: 16; v_gene: TRBV7-3; d_gene: TRBD1; CDR3aa: CASSLMHTGQGYEQYF; CDR3nt: TGTGCCAGCAGCTTAATGCACACGGGACAGGGGTACGAGCAGTACTTC
abundance: once; j_gene: TRBJ1-2; len: 13; v_gene: TRBV29-1; d_gene: TRBD1; CDR3aa: CSVKPTGGAGYTF; CDR3nt: TGCAGCGTTAAGCCGACAGGGGGTGCTGGCTACACCTTC
abundance: -; j_gene: TRBJ1-2; len: 16; v_gene: TRBV10-1; d_gene: -; CDR3aa: CASLQPSGTLRGGYTF; CDR3nt: TGCGCCAGCCTCCAACCTTCCGGGACACTGCGAGGTGGCTACACCTTC
abundance: -; j_gene: TRBJ1-1; len: 13; v_gene: TRBV7-9; d_gene: -; CDR3aa: CASSQKGNTEAFF; CDR3nt: TGTGCCAGCAGCCAGAAGGGGAACACTGAAGCTTTCTTT
abundance: -; j_gene: TRBJ2-7; len: 14; v_gene: TRBV6-5; d_gene: -; CDR3aa: CASQARDGAYEQYF; CDR3nt: TGTGCCAGCCAAGCCCGGGACGGAGCCTACGAGCAGTACTTC
abundance: few; j_gene: TRBJ1-1; len: 12; v_gene: TRBV5-6; d_gene: -; CDR3aa: CASSIRYTEAFF; CDR3nt: TGTGCCAGCAGCATAAGATACACTGAAGCTTTCTTT
abundance: -; j_gene: TRBJ1-2; len: 16; v_gene: TRBV5-6; d_gene: TRBD1; CDR3aa: CASSSGQGTFDYGYTF; CDR3nt: TGTGCCAGCAGCTCGGGACAGGGGACATTTGACTATGGCTACACCTTC
abundance: -; j_gene: TRBJ1-1; len: 16; v_gene: TRBV19; d_gene: -; CDR3aa: CASSIDPDRKNTEAFF; CDR3nt: TGTGCCAGTAGTATCGATCCGGACAGAAAGAACACTGAAGCTTTCTTT
abundance: few; j_gene: TRBJ2-5; len: 15; v_gene: TRBV7-2; d_gene: -; CDR3aa: CASSSQQGRIETQYF; CDR3nt: TGTGCCAGCAGCTCCCAGCAGGGGAGAATAGAGACCCAGTACTTC